The subject of this entry is one T cell receptor beta chain. No antigen is known for it. Treatment of the sample: oral pan-JAK inhibitor, 5-10 mg twice daily. Alopecia areata patients gave lesional scalp punch biopsies and peripheral blood samples. CDR3 length: 15 residues. The J segment lost 3 bases and the V segment lost 1 base, leaving 4 bases of the junction unmatched. Germline CDR1 is SGHVS and CDR2 is FQNEAQ. This sample is drawn from a study of CD8+ T cells in alopecia areata. On the study more broadly: Oral tofacitinib, 5 to 10 mg twice daily, was given in an open-label trial. Percentage of affected scalp area was the basis on which treated patients' severity was scored. Findings of the study overall: Researchers say the link of baseline CD8+ expansion to response remains uncertain, with one nonresponder.

Extraction and reverse transcription of RNA yielded cDNA as the sequencing template. The method was immunoSEQ multiplex PCR; TCRdb's version includes in-frame clones alone and lacks a portion of them. The profile shows 110,000 to 150,000 clones, 86% of them singletons. Specimen: CD8+ T cells sorted from blood, collected at week 4, from a patient treated with tofacitinib. This chain connects TRBV7-8 to TRBJ2-7; 9 bases match TRBD2. This clonotype was obtained from a human donor with alopecia areata. CDR3 DNA sequence: TGTGCCAGCAGCTTAGACGGGACTAGCAGCTACGAGCAGTACTTC. This gives the protein CASSLDGTSSYEQYF. The complete variable domain, with remaining parts taken from reference TRBV7-8 and TRBJ2-7, reads GAGVSQSPRYKVAKRGQDVALRCDPISGHVSLFWYQQALGQGPEFLTYFQNEAQLDKSGLPSDRFFAERPEGSVSTLKIQRTQQEDSAVYLCASSLDGTSSYEQYFGPGTRLTVT.